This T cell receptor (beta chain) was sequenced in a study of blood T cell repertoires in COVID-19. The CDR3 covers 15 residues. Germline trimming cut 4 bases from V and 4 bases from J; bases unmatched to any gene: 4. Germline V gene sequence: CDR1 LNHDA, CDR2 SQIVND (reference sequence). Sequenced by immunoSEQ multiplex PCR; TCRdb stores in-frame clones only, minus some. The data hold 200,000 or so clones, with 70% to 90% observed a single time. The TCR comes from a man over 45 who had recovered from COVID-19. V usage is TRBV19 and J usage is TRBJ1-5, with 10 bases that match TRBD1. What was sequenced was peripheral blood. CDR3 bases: TGTGCCAGTAGTACGGGACAGGGGAGGAATCAGCCCCAGCATTTT. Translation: CASSTGQGRNQPQHF.